The T cell receptor (beta chain) under discussion was sequenced for a study of cytomegalovirus exposure and HLA in healthy donors. Study results and limitations: For cytomegalovirus status, the classifier reportedly gave diagnoses with high specificity and sensitivity. CMV antigen specificity of a few CMV-associated chains was confirmed in vitro. Previously analyzed data showed that most TCR beta V segments were productive at a frequency of about 87% or about 30%.

The donors comprised healthy bone marrow donors. PCR used 60 Vbeta primers and 13 Jbeta primers. Sequenced by immunoSEQ multiplex PCR; TCRdb stores in-frame clones only, minus some. This sample has 150,000 to 200,000 clones, with 80% to 85% found just once. The CDR3 covers 15 residues. V dropped 3 bases and J dropped 6 bases, with 18 bases sitting between them. Germline V gives CDR1 MNHEY, CDR2 SMNVEV (reference sequence). There are a few counts of this clone. Its antigen is currently unknown. The sample was PBMCs. The rearrangement links TRBV27 to TRBJ2-7, with TRBD1 as a possible D gene (6 bases). The TCR sequence derives from a boy under 18 in good health and CMV-seronegative. CDR3 loop: CASSFSIDRGGEQYF. For the CDR3, the DNA is TGTGCCAGCAGTTTCTCGATCGACAGAGGGGGCGAGCAGTACTTC.